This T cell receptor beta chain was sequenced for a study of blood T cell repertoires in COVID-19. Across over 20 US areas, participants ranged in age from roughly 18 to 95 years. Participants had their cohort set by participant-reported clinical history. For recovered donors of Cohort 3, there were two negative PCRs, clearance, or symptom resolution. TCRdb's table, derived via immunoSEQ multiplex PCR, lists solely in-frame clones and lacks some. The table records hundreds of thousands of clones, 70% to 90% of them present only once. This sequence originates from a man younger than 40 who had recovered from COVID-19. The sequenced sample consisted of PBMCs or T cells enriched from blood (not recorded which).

In nucleotides, the CDR3 is TGTGCCAGCAGCTTAAGGGGGCTCGTTGAGGAGACCCAGTACTTC. Residues: CASSLRGLVEETQYF. The chain joins TRBV5-4 to TRBJ2-5, with TRBD1 identical over 7 bases. Trimming at V came to 2 bases and at J to 5 bases, leaving 9 bases not matched to a gene. Germline V lookup: CDR1 SGHNT, CDR2 YYREEE (reference sequence). The CDR3 is 15 residues long.